This T cell receptor beta chain stems from a study of human T cells and chemical hapten exposure. Time point here: healthy volunteer bleed at 6 weeks. Whole blood that had not been fractionated was the source of extracted total RNA. What the library attached to individual cDNA molecules were unique molecular identifiers. Original handling: The number of TCRs in each sample had a median of 95,638 and spanned about 20,000 to 700,000. Each CDR3 protein gets one entry after TCRdb re-called the RACE reads with MiXCR. TCRdb, not the original authors, processed these V and J calls. The sample has around 70,000 distinct CDR3 sequences; 6% to 7% are singletons. Overall study results and limits: No shift was seen in TCRs above 1 in 1000 frequency with DPC sensitization.

The CDR3 totals 15 residues. Germline V gene data show CDR1 as LGHDT and CDR2 as YNNKEL (reference sequence). V was trimmed by 4 bases and J by 0 bases, leaving 9 bases between them. This clonotype was counted only a few times. Its antigen remains unidentified. Sequencing input: whole blood. This clonotype originated in a female donor in good health. Some clones in this sample may be carry-over from other donors' samples. The chain links TRBV3-1 to TRBJ2-2; D is unresolved. CDR3: CASSRPTANTGELFF. CDR3 bases: TGTGCCAGCAGCCGCCCTACAGCGAACACCGGGGAGCTGTTTTTT.